This T cell receptor beta chain derives from a study of blood T cells in healthy people across ages. V lost 5 bases and J lost 3, with 14 bases in between. The CDR3 runs to 15 residues. CDR1 and CDR2 from the germline V gene are SGHTA and FQGNSA. As to this clonotype: Its matching antigen is unknown.

PBMCs numbering at least 6.5 million were isolated per sample. General study findings and limits: Percentage of naive T cells showed a strong correlation with TCR beta diversity.

Using a J-beta primer mix together with a sample-barcoded 5' primer, a second PCR was run for about 7 to 12 cycles. At least 2.5 million CDR3-containing paired-end reads were obtained per sample. TCRdb recomputed calls from the 5' RACE reads with MiXCR, one row per CDR3 protein. This repertoire shows some 1.5 million distinct CDR3 sequences, less than 45% found once; its top ten account for over 3.5%. The V gene is TRBV7-2, the J gene TRBJ2-4; no firm D call. Sequenced input: blood. This receptor was obtained from a woman in her late teens or twenties in good health. This CDR3 reads CASSPGLQGKNIQYF. The CDR3, as DNA: TGTGCCAGCAGCCCGGGTCTCCAAGGCAAAAACATTCAGTACTTC.